A single sample is the source of the 5 T cell receptor beta chains below, sequenced in a study of siplizumab effects on memory and regulatory T cells. The data were produced by immunoSEQ multiplex PCR, yet TCRdb's version contains in-frame clones alone and is incomplete. The table has 85,000 or so clones, roughly 94% seen once. The sequenced sample consisted of CD8+ T cells sorted from blood. The receptors stem from a human donor in good health.

This clone was counted a few times. J is TRBJ1-1 and V is TRBV27, with 8 positions matching TRBD1. This CDR3 has 13 residues. Germline values: CDR1 MNHEY, CDR2 SMNVEV (reference sequence). With 6 bases clipped from V and 8 bases from J, the junction kept 8 bases outside the gene matches. Here the CDR3 DNA reads TGTGCCAGCAGCTATTACCGGGACAGGGAAGCTTTCTTT. Its translation: CASSYYRDREAFF.

The rearrangement joins TRBV5-1 to TRBJ2-2, with 9 bases lining up with TRBD2. Germline V lookup: CDR1 SGHRS, CDR2 YFSETQ. The CDR3 runs 15 residues. Trimming at V came to 6 bases and at J to 5 bases, leaving 8 bases not matched to a gene. In DNA, the CDR3 is TGCGCCAGCACTCTCTCGGGACTAGCTACCGGGGAGCTGTTTTTT. Translating it yields CASTLSGLATGELFF.

The chain couples TRBV11-3 to TRBJ1-1, with 9 bases matching TRBD1. After removal of 5 bases from V and 10 bases from J, the junction contained 14 bases not matched to a gene. The CDR3 length is 15 residues. Germline-derived CDR1 and CDR2 are SGHNT and YENEEA. The CDR3 DNA reads as TGTGCCAGCAGCGCCCCTGCAGGGACAGGGTTTGGAGCTTTCTTT. It codes for CASSAPAGTGFGAFF.

V and J are TRBV9 and TRBJ2-7, with D possibly being TRBD2 (6 bases). The CDR3 extends over 14 amino acids. CDR1 is SGDLS, CDR2 YYNGEE, per germline. The V end lost 0 bases, the J end lost 2 bases, and 9 bases lay between the germline ends. CDR3 sequence: CASSVDGSTYEQYF. The CDR3 DNA follows: TGTGCCAGCAGCGTAGACGGGAGTACCTACGAGCAGTACTTC.

The J gene is TRBJ2-5, the V gene TRBV11-2; D uncertain. The CDR3 has 16 amino acids. Germline V gene lookup returns CDR1 SGHAT and CDR2 FQNNGV. V was clipped by 3 bases and J by 2 bases, with 16 bases between them. The CDR3 nucleotides read TGTGCCAGCAGCTTTCCCCTAGGTGAAGGTCAAGAGACCCAGTACTTC. Residues: CASSFPLGEGQETQYF.